Listed below are T cell receptor beta chains from one sample, sequenced in a study of blood T cells in healthy people across ages. Using its own MiXCR run on the 5' RACE reads, TCRdb lists one record per CDR3 protein. The sample consists of about 1.5 million distinct CDR3 sequences, approximately 43% of them appearing once. Sequencing was performed on blood. The source of these receptors is a young woman in good health. Both conserved end residues are part of each CDR3. Each record gives: J gene, V gene, clone size, D gene, CDR3 protein, CDR3 DNA. A D gene is named only where the DNA matches it firmly. Clone size is stated in some rows and not others, as once, few, many or a class when expanded.

>TRBJ2-7|TRBV7-8|.|.
CASSQHRDSYEQYF
TGTGCCAGCAGCCAGCACAGGGACTCCTACGAGCAGTACTTC
>TRBJ2-3|TRBV10-3|few|TRBD2
CAISESLSGTSVTDTQYF
TGTGCCATCAGTGAGTCTTTAAGTGGGACTAGCGTAACAGATACGCAGTATTTT
>TRBJ2-3|TRBV20-1|few|.
CSASKGTEDTQYF
TGCAGTGCTAGTAAAGGGACGGAGGATACGCAGTATTTT
>TRBJ1-1|TRBV20-1|.|TRBD1
CSAASQGAGEMETEAFF
TGCAGTGCTGCCTCTCAGGGGGCTGGCGAGATGGAAACTGAGGCTTTCTTT
>TRBJ2-1|TRBV2|many|.
CASSADSYNEQFF
TGTGCCAGCAGCGCCGACAGTTACAATGAGCAGTTCTTC
>TRBJ1-1|TRBV4-3|.|.
CASSQLGPIRRNTEAFF
TGCGCCAGCAGCCAACTCGGACCAATCCGGAGGAACACTGAAGCTTTCTTT
>TRBJ2-1|TRBV20-1|few|TRBD2
CSAYLAGGINEQFF
TGCAGTGCTTACTTAGCGGGGGGAATCAATGAGCAGTTCTTC
>TRBJ2-7|TRBV2|many|.
CASSAPLLIEQYF
TGTGCCAGCAGTGCTCCTCTCCTCATCGAGCAGTACTTC
>TRBJ2-5|TRBV10-3|once|TRBD1
CAIRDRGETQYF
TGTGCCATCAGAGACAGGGGAGAGACCCAGTACTTC
>TRBJ2-6|TRBV12-3/TRBV12-4|.|TRBD1
CATLGGPLSGANVLTF
TGTGCCACCTTAGGGGGCCCTCTCTCTGGGGCCAACGTCCTGACTTTC
>TRBJ2-1|TRBV2|.|TRBD2
CASSVRGTSYNEQFF
TGTGCCAGCAGTGTGCGGGGGACCTCCTACAATGAGCAGTTCTTC
>TRBJ1-1|TRBV4-1|.|.
CASSHKPKGITEAFF
TGCGCCAGCAGCCACAAACCAAAGGGGATTACTGAAGCTTTCTTT
>TRBJ2-2|TRBV7-8|.|.
CASSLASLVSPIGGELFF
TGTGCCAGCAGCTTAGCGTCGCTAGTCAGCCCAATAGGCGGGGAGCTGTTTTTT
>TRBJ2-7|TRBV25-1|.|.
CASSELRRGATYNEQYF
TGTGCCAGCAGTGAACTCAGGCGGGGAGCCACCTACAATGAGCAGTACTTC
>TRBJ1-2|TRBV6-6|.|.
CASSTIKYYGYTF
TGTGCCAGCAGCACGATAAAATACTATGGCTACACCTTC
>TRBJ1-2|TRBV15|few|.
CATSSSAARPYGYTF
TGTGCCACCAGCAGCTCCGCGGCACGTCCATATGGCTACACCTTC
>TRBJ2-7|TRBV12-3/TRBV12-4|.|.
CASSSVDEQYF
TGTGCCAGCAGCTCGGTCGATGAGCAGTACTTC
>TRBJ2-1|TRBV4-1|few|.
CASSQAGFPSGQFF
TGCGCCAGCAGCCAAGCTGGGTTCCCATCGGGGCAGTTCTTC
>TRBJ2-4|TRBV15|few|.
CATSTLLVRAKNIQYF
TGTGCCACCAGCACCCTACTAGTACGTGCCAAAAACATTCAGTACTTC
>TRBJ2-3|TRBV9|.|TRBD2
CASSVDETSGDTQYF
TGTGCCAGCAGCGTAGATGAGACTAGCGGAGATACGCAGTATTTT
>TRBJ2-1|TRBV24-1|few|TRBD2
CATSVWTSNEQFF
TGTGCCACCAGTGTGTGGACTAGCAATGAGCAGTTCTTC
>TRBJ1-5|TRBV7-2|.|.
CASSLVAVDQPQHF
TGTGCCAGCAGCTTAGTAGCTGTCGATCAGCCCCAGCATTTT
>TRBJ2-6|TRBV6-5|.|.
CASGRTLSGANVLTF
TGTGCCAGCGGAAGGACTCTCTCTGGGGCCAACGTCCTGACTTTC
>TRBJ2-7|TRBV20-1|.|.
CSARDLTGLSYEQYF
TGCAGTGCTAGAGATCTCACGGGGCTCTCCTACGAGCAGTACTTC
>TRBJ2-1|TRBV27|.|TRBD2
CVSSARDYPYNEQFF
TGTGTCAGCAGTGCCCGGGACTACCCCTACAATGAGCAGTTCTTC
>TRBJ1-5|TRBV6-1|few|.
CASSEVSDGPNQPQHF
TGTGCCAGCAGTGAAGTGTCCGACGGGCCCAATCAGCCCCAGCATTTT
>TRBJ1-4|TRBV7-8|.|.
CASSSVGGPARKTNEKLFF
TGTGCCAGCAGCTCAGTGGGGGGGCCGGCGAGAAAAACTAATGAAAAACTGTTTTTT
>TRBJ2-5|TRBV6-2/TRBV6-3|.|.
CASSYFIRGWSYGQYF
TGTGCCAGCAGTTACTTCATCCGGGGATGGTCCTACGGGCAGTACTTC
>TRBJ1-1|TRBV5-1|.|TRBD1
CASRRDSYTEAFF
TGCGCCAGCAGGAGGGACAGCTACACTGAAGCTTTCTTT
>TRBJ2-6|TRBV6-1|.|.
CASSVVRVVSGANVLTF
TGTGCCAGCAGTGTTGTGCGGGTGGTCTCTGGGGCCAACGTCCTGACTTTC
>TRBJ2-1|TRBV4-1|.|TRBD2
CASSQVATSIYNERFF
TGCGCCAGCAGCCAAGTCGCGACTAGCATTTACAATGAGCGGTTCTTC
>TRBJ1-4|TRBV12-3/TRBV12-4|.|TRBD1
CASSVFRTGAGEKLFF
TGTGCCAGCAGTGTATTTCGGACAGGGGCTGGTGAAAAACTGTTTTTT
>TRBJ1-1|TRBV18|.|TRBD1
CASSRRDSGTEAFF
TGTGCCAGCTCACGCCGGGACAGCGGGACTGAAGCTTTCTTT
>TRBJ1-6|TRBV7-8|.|.
CASRLRSYNSPLHF
TGTGCCAGCAGATTAAGGTCCTATAATTCACCCCTCCACTTT
>TRBJ2-7|TRBV20-1|.|TRBD1
CSARRWQGAPAGYEQYF
TGCAGTGCTAGAAGATGGCAGGGGGCCCCTGCTGGCTACGAGCAGTACTTC
>TRBJ2-3|TRBV4-3|few|.
CASSQDSRLDTQYF
TGCGCCAGCAGCCAAGATTCCCGGTTGGATACGCAGTATTTT
>TRBJ2-1|TRBV6-2/TRBV6-3|.|.
CASSYGLAHPGNEQFF
TGTGCCAGCAGTTACGGGCTAGCGCATCCCGGGAATGAGCAGTTCTTC
>TRBJ1-1|TRBV7-8|.|.
CASSSRTALMNTEAFF
TGTGCCAGCAGCTCGAGGACGGCTCTTATGAACACTGAAGCTTTCTTT
>TRBJ2-7|TRBV7-9|few|.
CASSLDLELSSYEQYF
TGTGCCAGCAGCTTAGATCTCGAGCTAAGCTCCTACGAGCAGTACTTC
>TRBJ2-1|TRBV7-2|.|TRBD2
CASSPTGTSGVNEQFF
TGTGCCAGCAGCCCCACCGGGACTAGCGGGGTAAATGAGCAGTTCTTC
>TRBJ2-5|TRBV4-3|.|TRBD1
CASSQDRGPGNEQYF
TGCGCCAGCAGCCAAGATAGGGGGCCTGGCAATGAGCAGTACTTC
>TRBJ1-1|TRBV29-1|.|.
CSSASTEAFF
TGCAGCTCAGCTAGCACTGAAGCTTTCTTT
>TRBJ2-2|TRBV3-1|few|.
CASSQGIRPGELFF
TGTGCCAGCAGCCAAGGGATTAGGCCCGGGGAGCTGTTTTTT
>TRBJ2-2|TRBV10-3|.|.
CAISESGRRTLFTGEPFF
TGTGCCATCAGTGAGTCGGGAAGAAGAACCCTTTTCACCGGGGAGCCGTTTTTT
>TRBJ2-5|TRBV5-1|.|TRBD2
CASSLPSGRGPETQYF
TGCGCCAGCAGCTTGCCTAGCGGGAGGGGACCGGAGACCCAGTACTTC
>TRBJ1-5|TRBV20-1|.|TRBD1
CSAHGTGNQPQHF
TGCAGTGCTCATGGGACAGGGAATCAGCCCCAGCATTTT
>TRBJ1-2|TRBV20-1|.|TRBD1
CSADRGGYGYTF
TGCAGTGCTGACAGGGGGGGCTATGGCTACACCTTC
>TRBJ1-2|TRBV15|.|.
CATGPGAGYGYTF
TGTGCCACCGGTCCTGGGGCAGGCTATGGCTACACCTTC
>TRBJ2-7|TRBV9|.|.
CASSVALGLPYEQYF
TGTGCCAGCAGCGTGGCGTTGGGACTTCCCTACGAGCAGTACTTC
>TRBJ1-1|TRBV2|.|TRBD1
CASSAETGGTTEAFF
TGTGCCAGCAGTGCGGAGACAGGGGGCACCACTGAAGCTTTCTTT
>TRBJ2-7|TRBV18|many|.
CASSQEVGEQYF
TGTGCCAGCTCACAAGAAGTGGGGGAGCAGTACTTC
>TRBJ1-2|TRBV27|few|TRBD1
CASSLSGQGGYTF
TGTGCCAGCAGTTTATCGGGACAGGGAGGCTACACCTTC
>TRBJ2-1|TRBV9|.|.
CASTSSGTPNNEQFF
TGTGCCAGCACGTCATCCGGGACACCTAACAATGAGCAGTTCTTC
>TRBJ2-7|TRBV14|.|TRBD1
CASSQAGTGVLEQYF
TGTGCCAGCAGCCAAGCCGGGACAGGGGTCCTTGAGCAGTACTTC
>TRBJ2-7|TRBV29-1|.|.
CSVTGRLADNEQYF
TGCAGCGTTACCGGTCGTTTAGCGGACAATGAGCAGTACTTC
>TRBJ2-1|TRBV11-2|.|.
CASSLVTRPRSSYNEQFF
TGTGCCAGCAGCTTAGTCACCCGGCCCCGGAGCTCCTACAATGAGCAGTTCTTC
>TRBJ2-7|TRBV20-1|.|.
CSARGTEPYEQYF
TGCAGTGCTAGGGGGACGGAGCCCTACGAGCAGTACTTC
>TRBJ2-3|TRBV12-3/TRBV12-4|few|.
CASSFMGTDTQYF
TGTGCCAGCAGTTTTATGGGAACAGATACGCAGTATTTT
>TRBJ2-1|TRBV21-1|.|.
CARARRRSYNEQFF
TGTGCCAGAGCTCGCAGGCGCTCCTACAATGAGCAGTTCTTC
>TRBJ1-2|TRBV7-2|.|.
CASRAGSTYGYTF
TGTGCCAGCCGGGCCGGGTCTACCTATGGCTACACCTTC